The 20 T cell receptor beta chains reported below all come from one sample, sequenced in a study of a mutant IDH1 vaccine in newly diagnosed glioma. No antigen has been assigned to these receptors. Time point defined: week 47, end of study. Alongside topical imiquimod, each dose of vaccine comprised 300 ug of mutant IDH1 20-mer peptide. TCRdb keeps only in-frame clones here, not all; method: immunoSEQ multiplex PCR. Altogether approximately 34,000 clones are present, roughly 89% being singletons, with the ten largest covering 2.2%. The source was PBMCs, collected from a glioma patient whose treatment included an IDH1 peptide vaccine. These receptors originate from a middle-aged man with glioma.

The J gene is TRBJ1-5, the V gene TRBV28; 7 nucleotides match TRBD1. The CDR3 runs to 14 residues. Per the germline V gene, CDR1 is MDHEN and CDR2 is SYDVKM. The J segment lost 6 bases and the V segment lost 3 bases, leaving 5 bases of the junction unmatched. The CDR3 nucleotides read TGTGCCAGCAGTTTCTCAGGGGGGAGTCAGCCCCAGCATTTT. Translation gives CASSFSGGSQPQHF.

The table lists this clone with a few counts. The sample has other DNA sequences that encode this CDR3 too. This sequence joins TRBV11-2 and TRBJ1-4, with 7 positions matching TRBD1. In germline, CDR1 is SGHAT, CDR2 FQNNGV. There are 15 residues in the CDR3. J was trimmed by 6 bases and V by 0 bases; bases with no gene match: 4. The CDR3 region is CASSLEAGGDEKLFF. DNA of the CDR3: TGTGCCAGCAGCTTAGAGGCAGGGGGAGATGAAAAACTGTTTTTT.

This clone was observed a single time. The chain carries TRBV11-1 and TRBJ1-1, with D tentatively TRBD1 (5 bases). This CDR3 comprises 18 residues. Germline V gene data show CDR1 as SGHAT and CDR2 as FQDESV (reference sequence). Trimming shortened V by 5 bases and J by 2 bases, and 24 bases separated the two germline ends. CDR3 loop: CASSVLTDWGAKNTEAFF. For the CDR3, the DNA is TGTGCCAGCAGCGTCCTGACTGACTGGGGCGCGAAAAACACTGAAGCTTTCTTT.

The chain couples TRBV7-2 to TRBJ2-5; 8 nucleotides line up with TRBD1. The CDR3 runs 16 residues. The ends lost 5 bases at V and 4 bases at J; junction bases unmatched: 12. The germline V gene has CDR1 SGHTA and CDR2 FQGNSA. The CDR3 coding sequence is TGTGCCAGCAGCAAAATGCCCCCCACAGGGGGAGAGACCCAGTACTTC. It encodes CASSKMPPTGGETQYF.

The chain couples TRBV5-1 to TRBJ2-5; perhaps D is TRBD1 or TRBD2 (5 bases each). The CDR3 is 13 amino acids. CDR1 SGHRS and CDR2 YFSETQ come from the germline V gene. Trimming took off 4 bases at V and 5 bases at J, with 12 bases between the two ends. The CDR3 DNA reads TGCGCCAGCAGCGGGGGATCGCTGGAGACCCAGTACTTC. This translates into CASSGGSLETQYF.

The rearrangement uses TRBV19 and TRBJ2-7; D is possibly TRBD2 (5 bases). Trimming took 4 bases from V and 3 from J, leaving 10 bases between them. The CDR3 has 13 amino acids. Germline V gives CDR1 LNHDA, CDR2 SQIVND (reference sequence). Here the CDR3 reads CASSTLENYEQYF. CDR3 nucleotides: TGTGCCAGTAGTACACTAGAGAACTACGAGCAGTACTTC.

This rearrangement joins TRBV28 to TRBJ1-2; 7 nucleotides line up with TRBD1. Germline assignment: CDR1 MDHEN and CDR2 SYDVKM. Trimming cost V 6 bases and J 4 bases; bases outside gene matches: 11. There are 15 residues in the CDR3. The CDR3 DNA follows: TGTGCCAGCAGACTCCAGACAGGGTCCGGCTATGGCTACACCTTC. It codes for CASRLQTGSGYGYTF.

The V and J genes are TRBV11-3 and TRBJ2-3, with D unresolved. CDR3 length equals 12 residues. Between the trimmed V and J ends, which lost 3 bases and 3 bases, there was a span of 4 bases. Germline V gene data show CDR1 as SGHNT and CDR2 as YENEEA. Here the CDR3 reads CASSFHTDTQYF. CDR3 in DNA: TGTGCCAGCAGCTTCCATACAGATACGCAGTATTTT.

The V call is TRBV21-1, the J call TRBJ2-7; the table's D call of TRBD2 was not tested on the DNA. TRBV21-1 has pseudogene status. The CDR3 is 16 amino acids. DNA for the CDR3: TGTGCCAGCAGCAAAGCGCAACTAGCGGGAGCCCACGAGCAGTACTTC. Translation: CASSKAQLAGAHEQYF.

This clone was counted between two and nine times. The V and J genes are TRBV5-5 and TRBJ1-5; tentative D call: TRBD1 (5 bases). The CDR3 has 16 amino acids. Germline V gene sequence: CDR1 SGHKS, CDR2 YYEKEE (reference sequence). V was trimmed by 4 bases and J by 1 base, leaving 15 bases between them. DNA of the CDR3: TGTGCCAGCAGCGTTTCCCCCGGGACGAGCAATCAGCCCCAGCATTTT. This encodes CASSVSPGTSNQPQHF. Full variable domain (outside the CDR3, taken from reference TRBV5-5 and TRBJ1-5): DAGVTQSPTHLIKTRGQQVTLRCSPISGHKSVSWYQQVLGQGPQFIFQYYEKEERGRGNFPDRFSARQFPNYSSELNVNALLLGDSALYLCASSVSPGTSNQPQHFGDGTRLSIL.

The chain has TRBV19 and TRBJ1-2; 10 bases align to TRBD1. This CDR3 region has 15 residues. The junction had 2 bases not matched to a gene; V was cut back by 1 base and J by 3 bases. Germline CDR1 reads LNHDA; CDR2 reads SQIVND (reference sequence). The chain's CDR3 is CASSIVGTGDYGYTF. The CDR3 DNA reads as TGTGCCAGTAGTATAGTTGGGACAGGGGACTATGGCTACACCTTC.

CDR3 nucleotides: TGTGCCAGCAAGGGACAGGGAGGTGAAAAACTGTTTTTT. Its translation: CASKGQGGEKLFF. The gene calls are TRBV6-4 and TRBJ1-4; 9 nucleotides match TRBD1. CDR1 MRHNA and CDR2 SNTAGT come from the germline V gene. Trimming took 7 bases from V and 7 from J; bases not matched to a gene: 4. The CDR3 runs to 13 residues.

The chain employs TRBV28 and TRBJ1-4; 7 nucleotides match TRBD1. Trimming took 2 bases from V and 5 from J; bases not matched to a gene: 8. The CDR3 is 16 amino acids. Per germline, CDR1 MDHEN and CDR2 SYDVKM. The CDR3 DNA sequence: TGTGCCAGCAGTTTAGCAGGGGGGAACCCAAATGAAAAACTGTTTTTT. Translation: CASSLAGGNPNEKLFF.

The rearrangement links TRBV7-2 to TRBJ1-1, with 8 bases identical to TRBD1. Germline V gives CDR1 SGHTA, CDR2 FQGNSA. The CDR3 has 15 residues. The V and J ends lost 2 bases and 2 bases, in that order; junction bases with no gene match: 4. The CDR3 region is CASSLQGAENTEAFF. The CDR3 DNA sequence: TGTGCCAGCAGCTTACAGGGGGCAGAAAACACTGAAGCTTTCTTT.

The V call is TRBV28, the J call TRBJ2-7, with D perhaps TRBD1 (6 bases). Trimming took 6 bases from V and 3 from J, leaving 18 bases between them. The CDR3 is 15 amino acids. Germline CDR1 and CDR2: MDHEN and SYDVKM. The CDR3 sequence: CASSVGQSSYYEQYV. The CDR3 nucleotides are TGTGCCAGCAGCGTCGGACAGAGTAGTTACTACGAGCAGTACGTC.

The chain has TRBV19 and TRBJ2-2, with a possible D match to TRBD1 (6 bases). The V gene lost 5 bases and the J gene lost 5 bases, with 12 bases spanning the gap. This CDR3 is built from 14 residues. Germline V gives CDR1 LNHDA, CDR2 SQIVND (reference sequence). As DNA, the CDR3 is TGTGCCAGTAGTGTCAAAACAGGGACCGGGGAGCTGTTTTTT. Translating it yields CASSVKTGTGELFF.

This chain links TRBV28 with TRBJ2-4; no definite D call. CDR1 is MDHEN, CDR2 SYDVKM, per germline. The CDR3 is made up of 14 amino acids. V was pared by 8 bases and J by 9 bases, with 20 bases between. CDR3 coding DNA: TGTGCCAGCGGGGTGGAGACCGATAGACGCATTCAGTACTTC. It yields the protein CASGVETDRRIQYF.

The chain carries TRBV28 and TRBJ2-7; 9 bases agree with TRBD1. The CDR3 is made up of 14 amino acids. The V and J ends lost 4 bases and 6 bases, in that order; junction bases with no gene match: 7. Germline CDR1 and CDR2: MDHEN and SYDVKM. The CDR3 protein is CASSYGTGSREQYV. CDR3 bases: TGTGCCAGCAGTTACGGGACAGGGTCTCGCGAGCAGTACGTC.

The V gene is TRBV5-1, the J gene TRBJ2-6; maybe TRBD1 (6 bases). CDR1 is SGHRS and CDR2 is YFSETQ in the germline V gene. V was cut by 0 bases and J by 0 bases, with 10 bases left in between. This CDR3 is 17 amino acids long. The CDR3 DNA is TGCGCCAGCAGCTTGGGGGACACCTTCTCTGGGGCCAACGTCCTGACTTTC. Amino acids: CASSLGDTFSGANVLTF.

The V and J genes are TRBV5-6 and TRBJ2-7; no clear D gene. Germline loops: CDR1 SGHDT, CDR2 YYEEEE. There are 12 residues in the CDR3. V lost 0 bases and J lost 7, with 8 bases in between. The DNA for the CDR3 is TGTGCCAGCAGCTTGGTCCTGGGGGAGCAGTACTTC. This codes for CASSLVLGEQYF. Full variable domain (remainder filled in from reference TRBV5-6 and TRBJ2-7): DAGVTQSPTHLIKTRGQQVTLRCSPKSGHDTVSWYQQALGQGPQFIFQYYEEEERQRGNFPDRFSGHQFPNYSSELNVNALLLGDSALYLCASSLVLGEQYFGPGTRLTVT.